Below are 4 T cell receptor beta chains sequenced from a single sample in a study of CD8+ T cells in alopecia areata. Sequencing relied on a cDNA template that was reverse transcribed from extracted RNA. The table came from immunoSEQ multiplex PCR; TCRdb's copy has only in-frame clones and leaves some out. The sample holds 100,000 to 150,000 clones, 55% to 80% seen once. The specimen sequenced was CD4+ T cells sorted from blood. The receptors were gathered from a human donor in good health.

V and J are TRBV6-5 and TRBJ2-7; the D gene is possibly TRBD1 (6 bases). Trimming removed 0 bases from V and 2 bases from J, with 11 bases in between. Germline V lookup: CDR1 MNHEY, CDR2 SVGAGI. The CDR3 has 15 amino acids. The CDR3 DNA reads as TGTGCCAGCAGTTACTCGACTCAGGGGACCTACGAGCAGTACTTC. This gives the protein CASSYSTQGTYEQYF.

The gene calls are TRBV5-4 and TRBJ2-7; perhaps TRBD2 as D (6 bases). The length of the CDR3 is 17 residues. From germline, CDR1 is SGHNT and CDR2 YYREEE (reference sequence). The V gene lost 4 bases and the J gene lost 2 bases, with 22 bases spanning the gap. The CDR3 spells CASSSPPGMAGTYEQYF. Here the CDR3 DNA reads TGTGCCAGCAGCAGTCCCCCAGGGATGGCGGGGACCTACGAGCAGTACTTC.

The chain employs TRBV5-1 and TRBJ1-1; D unresolved. The CDR3 is 17 amino acids. Germline assignment: CDR1 SGHRS and CDR2 YFSETQ. V dropped 1 base and J dropped 0 bases, with 16 bases sitting between them. In nucleotides, the CDR3 is TGCGCCAGCAGCTTGTCTCGGCCAGCTGCTCTGAACACTGAAGCTTTCTTT. Protein product: CASSLSRPAALNTEAFF.

This clone occurred a few times. The chain joins TRBV5-4 to TRBJ2-1; no clear D gene. The CDR3 has 13 amino acids. The germline gives CDR1 SGHNT, CDR2 YYREEE (reference sequence). V shed 3 bases and J shed 7 bases, with 11 bases lying between them. The CDR3 coding sequence is TGTGCCAGCAGCTCCCCCCACGGGAATGAGCAGTTCTTC. Residues: CASSSPHGNEQFF. The variable domain in full, completed from reference TRBV5-4 and TRBJ2-1, reads ETGVTQSPTHLIKTRGQQVTLRCSSQSGHNTVSWYQQALGQGPQFIFQYYREEENGRGNFPPRFSGLQFPNYSSELNVNALELDDSALYLCASSSPHGNEQFFGPGTRLTVL.